The rows below give T cell receptor beta chains drawn from one sample of a study of T cells in Graves' hyperthyroidism and ophthalmopathy. TCRdb ran MiXCR on the multiplex PCR reads and lists one entry per CDR3 protein. The sample contains approximately 350,000 distinct CDR3 sequences, over 12% of which appear only once. The sequenced sample consisted of blood. The receptor set was obtained from a woman aged 55 to 70 with Graves' ophthalmopathy. Each CDR3 is given with its conserved first and last residue. A D gene is named only where the DNA matches it firmly. Not all rows give a size; the values are once, few, many and, for expanded clones, a class.

NA TRBJ1-1 many TRBV2 TGTGCCAGCAGGGACAGGAACACTGAAGCTTTCTTT CASRDRNTEAFF
NA TRBJ1-5 many TRBV5-1 TGCGCCAGCAGCTTGGACTGGGGGCAGCCCCAGCATTTT CASSLDWGQPQHF
NA TRBJ2-2 many TRBV20-1 TGCAGTGCTAGAGAGGGTAGTCGGGAGAACGGGGAGCTGTTTTTT CSAREGSRENGELFF
TRBD2 TRBJ2-3 NA TRBV29-1 TGCAGCGTTGCGGGGAGCGCCCGAACTAGCGGGAGGGCAGATACGCAGTATTTT CSVAGSARTSGRADTQYF
NA TRBJ2-7 many TRBV27 TGTGCCAGCAGTACGACCGGGAGAAAGCAGTACTTC CASSTTGRKQYF
TRBD1 TRBJ1-1 NA TRBV28 TGTGCCAGCCGGGCCATGTTTTCAGGGGGCATGAACACTGAAGCTTTCTTT CASRAMFSGGMNTEAFF
NA TRBJ1-5 many TRBV6-2/TRBV6-3 TGTGCCAGCAGCCTATGGCGCGGCAATCAGCCCCAGCATTTT CASSLWRGNQPQHF
NA TRBJ2-7 NA TRBV5-5 TGTGCCAGCAGCCCGGCGGGGGCAAAGTTCTACGAGCAGTACTTC CASSPAGAKFYEQYF
TRBD1 TRBJ2-3 many TRBV9 TGTGCCAGCAGCTTCCGACAGGGCGATACGCAGTATTTT CASSFRQGDTQYF
TRBD2 TRBJ2-3 many TRBV5-1 TGCGCCAGCAGCCTGATCCCCGGGACTACCCACACAGATACGCAGTATTTT CASSLIPGTTHTDTQYF
NA TRBJ1-6 NA TRBV20-1 TGCAGCCCAACTGGCTTTAATTCACCCCTCCACTTT CSPTGFNSPLHF
NA TRBJ2-1 many TRBV18 TGTGCCAGCTCACCAGGGCGGAGGGATGAGCAGTTCTTC CASSPGRRDEQFF
NA TRBJ1-5 few TRBV12-3/TRBV12-4 TGTGCCAGCAGTTTTGCGGATAGCAATCAGCCCCAGCATTTT CASSFADSNQPQHF
NA TRBJ2-2 NA TRBV18 TGTGCCAGCGCACTGCTTCGGACAGAGAACACCGGGGAGCTGTTTTTT CASALLRTENTGELFF
NA TRBJ2-7 NA TRBV15 TGTGCCACCAGCAGAGATGGGGCTGGAGGGTCCTACGAGCAGTACTTC CATSRDGAGGSYEQYF
NA TRBJ2-1 many TRBV4-1 TGCGCCAGCAGCCAGCCAGGGAACAATGAGCAGTTCTTC CASSQPGNNEQFF
NA TRBJ2-7 many TRBV20-1 TGCAGTGCTAGAGCTGGGTTCTCCTACGAGCAGTACTTC CSARAGFSYEQYF
NA TRBJ1-4 many TRBV5-1 TGCGCCAGCAGCAACGCCCAGGGTACTAATGAAAAACTGTTTTTT CASSNAQGTNEKLFF
NA TRBJ2-5 few TRBV12-3/TRBV12-4 TGTGCCAGCAGTTTAGGGAGAGTTGAACGGGGGGCTGAAGAGACCCAGTACTTC CASSLGRVERGAEETQYF
TRBD2 TRBJ2-5 few TRBV9 TGTGCCAGCAGCGGTAGCGGGAGATGGGAGACCCAGTACTTC CASSGSGRWETQYF
TRBD1 TRBJ2-3 many TRBV2 TGTGCCAGCAGTTACACCGGGACAGGACCAGATACGCAGTATTTT CASSYTGTGPDTQYF
NA TRBJ1-3 few TRBV7-8 TGTGCCAGCAGCTTAGGGGGGAATTCTGGAAACACCATATATTTT CASSLGGNSGNTIYF
NA TRBJ1-5 many TRBV6-2/TRBV6-3 TGTGCCAGCAGCGACAGGCGGGTTCGTAGCAATCAGCCCCAGCATTTT CASSDRRVRSNQPQHF
NA TRBJ2-1 many TRBV12-3/TRBV12-4 TGTGCCAGCACCCGGGGGCGGTTGCCCTACAATGAGCAGTTCTTC CASTRGRLPYNEQFF
NA TRBJ2-5 many TRBV20-1 TGCAGTGCCGCCAGAGCAGAGACCCAGTACTTC CSAARAETQYF
NA TRBJ1-3 NA TRBV28 TGTGCCAGCAGGCCCGCCGGGTTAGTCTCTGGAAACACCATATATTTT CASRPAGLVSGNTIYF
TRBD2 TRBJ2-1 many TRBV20-1 TGCAGTGCTCTACCGGGACTAGCGGGAGAGCGGAATGAGCAGTTCTTC CSALPGLAGERNEQFF
TRBD2 TRBJ2-2 many TRBV7-6 TGTGCCAGCAGCTCCCTCGGACTAGCGGGAGTATCTCCCGGGGAGCTGTTTTTT CASSSLGLAGVSPGELFF
NA TRBJ1-3 few TRBV27 TGTGCCAGCAGTTTATCGAAGGGGGCTGGAAACACCATATATTTT CASSLSKGAGNTIYF
NA TRBJ2-7 NA TRBV2 TGTGCCAGCAGAGGGGGGCGAGAAAGCGAGCAGTACTTC CASRGGRESEQYF
NA TRBJ2-1 many TRBV20-1 TGCAGTGCTAGTGGCGAGCGGTGGGTTGAGCAGTTCTTC CSASGERWVEQFF
NA TRBJ1-1 NA TRBV19 TGTGCCAGTAGTATGCAGCGGGGGCGTCCCCTTGAAGCTTTCTTT CASSMQRGRPLEAFF
NA TRBJ1-1 many TRBV6-1 TGTGCCAGCAGTGCGGGGGGTGGTCGGACTGAAGCTTTCTTT CASSAGGGRTEAFF
NA TRBJ1-4 many TRBV28 TGTGCCAGCCTGGAGGGAGCAACTAATGAAAAACTGTTTTTT CASLEGATNEKLFF
TRBD1 TRBJ2-3 many TRBV12-3/TRBV12-4 TGTGCCAGCAGTCCTATGACAGGGACCCCCACAGATACGCAGTATTTT CASSPMTGTPTDTQYF
NA TRBJ2-5 NA TRBV7-3 TGTGCCAGCAGCCCCCTCGGCGCAGGGTCCCAAGAGACCCAGTACTTC CASSPLGAGSQETQYF
TRBD2 TRBJ2-2 few TRBV3-1 TGTGCCAGCAGCCAAGCTGCTAGCGGCACCGGGGAGCTGTTTTTT CASSQAASGTGELFF
NA TRBJ2-1 many TRBV5-1 TGCGCCAGCAGCTTTGACGGGAGTGTATCCTACAATGAGCAGTTCTTC CASSFDGSVSYNEQFF
NA TRBJ2-1 few TRBV19 TGTGCCAGTAGTCTCGGCGGGAAAATCTACAATGAGCAGTTCTTC CASSLGGKIYNEQFF
NA TRBJ2-7 many TRBV5-1 TGCGCCAGCAGCTTGGGAGGGGGACCCCCCTACGAGCAGTACTTC CASSLGGGPPYEQYF
NA TRBJ2-5 few TRBV15 TGTGCCACCAGCAGAGAGCTTCAGGTCCAAGAGACCCAGTACTTC CATSRELQVQETQYF
TRBD2 TRBJ2-1 many TRBV20-1 TGCAGTGCTAGAGTTTCTAGCGGGAGCCACAGCTCCTACAATGAGCAGTTCTTC CSARVSSGSHSSYNEQFF